This is a list of T cell receptor beta chains from one sample in a study of brain T cells in children with intractable seizures. The method was immunoSEQ multiplex PCR; TCRdb's version includes in-frame clones alone and lacks a portion of them. The table records hundreds of thousands of clones, 93% of them present only once. The source material was peripheral blood, sampled about 5 months after surgery. These TCRs come from a boy younger than two with tuberous sclerosis and intractable seizures. CDR3s include the opening cysteine and the closing phenylalanine or tryptophan. Fields, in order: V gene, J gene, CDR3 protein.

TRBV9	TRBJ2-3	CASSVFGQGGDTQYF
TRBV5-5	TRBJ1-5	CASSLAARGSQPQHF
TRBV7-9	TRBJ2-2	CASSLSSGGMNTGELFF
TRBV27	TRBJ2-7	CASSPRDRGDDEQYF
TRBV5-1	TRBJ1-1	CASRQGRSSEAFF
TRBV6-2/TRBV6-3	TRBJ2-3	CASSYGVFNTDTQYF
TRBV19	TRBJ2-7	CASSSNYYEQYF
TRBV11-2	TRBJ2-1	CASSTWTGLERNEQFF
TRBV24-1	TRBJ2-6	CATSGAVGSGANVLTF
TRBV18	TRBJ1-5	CASSPEAGQPQHF
TRBV19	TRBJ1-5	CASSPKGQLSYQPQHF
TRBV30	TRBJ1-3	CAWSVSLSRGTIYF
TRBV10-3	TRBJ2-2	CAISEKGNTGELFF
TRBV18	TRBJ2-5	CASSPRQGDTQETQYF
TRBV2	TRBJ2-1	CATNPGGLATIWGDNEQFF
TRBV24-1	TRBJ1-1	CATSDLLLRDSSRNTEAFF
TRBV6-1	TRBJ1-5	CASSASDRGMGQPQHF
TRBV5-1	TRBJ2-2	CASTNSIQGGVNTGELFF
TRBV6-1	TRBJ1-2	CASSENRENRGYTF
TRBV5-4	TRBJ2-1	CASSPKDALKDEQFF
TRBV7-9	TRBJ1-6	CASSRPSSPLHF
TRBV19	TRBJ1-1	CASRTGTGPSEAFF
TRBV20-1	TRBJ2-1	CSASSRGSYNEQFF
TRBV27	TRBJ2-2	CASSLGFRELFF
TRBV15	TRBJ1-2	CATSRGPGNYGYTF
TRBV5-4	TRBJ2-3	CASSWGLGTSGGAGTDTQYF
TRBV10-3	TRBJ1-5	CAISESRQGEQPQHF
TRBV5-6	TRBJ2-7	CASSLGQGWYEQYF